This TCR beta chain was obtained from a study of CXCR3-negative and CXCR3-positive naive CD8 T cells. Overall study findings and caveats: CXCR3-expressing naive cells carried TRB CDR3s more hydrophobic than those of CXCR3-negative naive cells.

CDR1 and CDR2 (germline): MDHEN, SYDVKM. The CDR3 contains 16 residues. The authors prepared UMI-labeled TRB cDNA libraries by 5' RACE. Using the 5' RACE reads, TCRdb records one entry per CDR3 protein without DNA. The sample holds about 120,000 distinct CDR3 sequences. As to this clonotype: What it binds is unknown.

The clonotype comes from a human donor in good health. Some clones in this sample may be carry-over from other donors' samples. Sequenced material: naive CXCR3+ CD8+ T cells from blood. As for subset: CD45RO-CCR7+CD27+CD95- naive CD8+ T cells expressing CXCR3 (TNR3+). This chain connects TRBV28 to TRBJ1-1. The CDR3 loop is CASSFRFGTANTEAFF.